Listed here are 18 T cell receptor beta chains from one sample, sequenced in a study of T cells in Graves' hyperthyroidism and ophthalmopathy. From RNA transcripts, TCR beta CDR3 regions were amplified. Using the HTBI primer set, a first-round RT-PCR was run on the TCR CDR3. TCRdb reanalysed the multiplex PCR reads using MiXCR and keeps one entry per CDR3 protein. The table lists hundreds of thousands of distinct CDR3 sequences, 14% to 15% of them singletons. Sequencing used blood. These receptors came from a woman in her 40s with Graves' ophthalmopathy.

This clonotype was observed at least ten times. The chain combines TRBV7-6 with TRBJ2-7; 10 bases are shared with TRBD2. Germline-derived CDR1 and CDR2 are SGHVS and FNYEAQ. The CDR3 runs to 15 residues. Unmatched junction bases numbered 7, after V lost 4 bases and J lost 4 bases. The CDR3 DNA sequence: TGTGCCAGCAGCTCCAACCCTAGCGGGAGTTACGAGCAGTACTTC. It yields the protein CASSSNPSGSYEQYF.

This clonotype appeared many times. The rearrangement joins TRBV28 to TRBJ2-7, with 8 bases lining up with TRBD1. There are 15 residues in the CDR3. CDR1 is MDHEN, CDR2 SYDVKM, per germline. Trimming at V came to 3 bases and at J to 6 bases, leaving 10 bases not matched to a gene. The chain's CDR3 is CASSLYPDRDGEQYF. The CDR3 DNA sequence: TGTGCCAGCAGTTTGTATCCGGACAGGGATGGCGAGCAGTACTTC.

This clonotype was detected ten times or more. The chain carries TRBV20-1 and TRBJ2-7; weak D call: TRBD2 (7 bases). Trimming pared 2 bases from V and 4 bases from J, leaving 15 bases between. The germline gives CDR1 DFQATT, CDR2 SNEGSKA (reference sequence). This CDR3 spans 14 amino acids. As DNA, the CDR3 is TGCAGTGCTAGAAAGGTGGGAGGGGGGTACGAGCAGTACTTC. Translation: CSARKVGGGYEQYF.

This clonotype was detected ten times or more. The chain joins TRBV12-3 or TRBV12-4 to TRBJ1-5; a possible D gene is TRBD1 (5 bases). This CDR3 has 14 residues. V was trimmed by 3 bases and J by 4 bases, leaving 10 bases between them. CDR3 in amino acids: CASSFDRVNQPQHF. CDR3 nucleotides: TGTGCCAGCAGTTTTGACAGAGTTAATCAGCCCCAGCATTTT.

Ten or more counts support this clonotype. The chain has TRBV12-3 or TRBV12-4 and TRBJ2-7; the D gene could be TRBD1 or TRBD2 (5 bases each). This CDR3 has 14 amino acids. V was clipped by 3 bases and J by 5 bases, with 14 bases between them. CDR3 region: CASSFEGPRDEQYF. In DNA form, the CDR3 reads TGTGCCAGCAGTTTTGAGGGGCCTCGGGACGAGCAGTACTTC.

At least ten counts were recorded for this clonotype. The V gene is TRBV30, the J gene TRBJ2-7, with D maybe TRBD1 (5 bases). The V end lost 7 bases, the J end lost 0 bases, and 22 bases lay between the germline ends. The CDR3 sequence is 16 residues long. Germline V gene sequence: CDR1 GTSNPN, CDR2 SVGIG (reference sequence). The CDR3 sequence: CASSHTTGYNSYEQYF. The CDR3 coding sequence is TGTGCCTCGTCCCATACTACAGGCTATAACTCCTACGAGCAGTACTTC.

This clonotype has ten or more counts. The V call is TRBV28, the J call TRBJ2-4; 10 bases fit TRBD2. The CDR3 has 17 residues. Germline V CDR1 and CDR2: MDHEN, SYDVKM. Trimming took 1 base from V and 6 from J; bases not matched to a gene: 9. CDR3 sequence reads: CASSLSGAGGPSNIQYF. CDR3 DNA sequence: TGTGCCAGCAGTTTATCCGGAGCGGGAGGGCCCTCAAACATTCAGTACTTC.

This clonotype came up many times. This chain connects TRBV12-3 or TRBV12-4 to TRBJ2-5; D remains ambiguous. V shed 3 bases and J shed 4 bases, with 12 bases lying between them. This CDR3 comprises 14 residues. The CDR3 here is CASSFSSESETQYF. CDR3 DNA: TGTGCCAGCAGTTTCTCAAGCGAGTCAGAGACCCAGTACTTC.

This clonotype showed up many times. A much more abundant neighbour one base away suggests this may be a read error. The chain has TRBV15 and TRBJ1-2; D gene unclear. This CDR3 has 14 residues. Germline CDR1 is LNHNV and CDR2 is YYDKDF (reference sequence). CDR3 loop: CATGRDSAGYGYTF. The CDR3 nucleotides are TGTGCCACCGGCAGAGATTCGGCAGGCTATGGCTACACCTTC.

This clonotype has only a few counts. The rearrangement links TRBV27 to TRBJ1-2, with 10 bases fitting TRBD1. CDR3 length: 14 amino acids. CDR1 and CDR2 from the germline V gene are MNHEY and SMNVEV (reference sequence). The junction had 7 bases not matched to a gene; V was cut back by 8 bases and J by 4 bases. The CDR3 region has the DNA TGTGCCAGCGCCTCCGGGACAGGGGTCTATGGCTACACCTTC. Amino acids: CASASGTGVYGYTF.

This rearrangement joins TRBV6-2 or TRBV6-3 to TRBJ1-1; 7 bases are shared with TRBD1. Trimming cost V 5 bases and J 5 bases; bases outside gene matches: 8. Germline CDR1 is MNHEY and CDR2 is SVGEGT. CDR3 size: 14 residues. The CDR3 sequence: CASSLRTGVTEAFF. As DNA, the CDR3 is TGTGCCAGCAGTCTACGGACAGGTGTAACTGAAGCTTTCTTT.

This clonotype was picked up a small number of times. The genes are TRBV7-2 and TRBJ1-5; TRBD1 is a possible D gene (6 bases). This CDR3 is built from 14 residues. Germline V gene sequence: CDR1 SGHTA, CDR2 FQGNSA. Trimming removed 5 bases from V and 0 bases from J, with 8 bases in between. The CDR3 protein is CASSTGLSNQPQHF. Written as DNA, the CDR3 is TGTGCCAGCAGCACAGGGCTTAGCAATCAGCCCCAGCATTTT. The variable domain in full, completed from reference TRBV7-2 and TRBJ1-5, reads GAGVSQSPSNKVTEKGKDVELRCDPISGHTALYWYRQSLGQGLEFLIYFQGNSAPDKSGLPSDRFSAERTGGSVSTLTIQRTQQEDSAVYLCASSTGLSNQPQHFGDGTRLSIL.

J is TRBJ2-2 and V is TRBV24-1; 8 bases are a match to TRBD2. Germline-derived CDR1 and CDR2 are KGHDR and SFDVKD. CDR3 length equals 17 residues. Unmatched junction bases numbered 14, after V lost 4 bases and J lost 8 bases. CDR3 nucleotides: TGTGCCACCAGTGACCGTCCCGGGGGGGGTCGGTCTGGGGAGCTGTTTTTT. It is translated as CATSDRPGGGRSGELFF.

There are a few counts of this clonotype. V usage is TRBV11-2 and J usage is TRBJ2-5, with TRBD2 identical over 7 bases. The CDR3 covers 15 residues. Germline V lookup: CDR1 SGHAT, CDR2 FQNNGV. V dropped 0 bases and J dropped 4; count of bases not matched to a gene: 5. For the CDR3, the DNA is TGTGCCAGCAGCTTAGAGGGGACTACTACAGAGACCCAGTACTTC. Translated: CASSLEGTTTETQYF. The full variable domain, rest sourced from reference TRBV11-2 and TRBJ2-5, is EAGVAQSPRYKIIEKRQSVAFWCNPISGHATLYWYQQILGQGPKLLIQFQNNGVVDDSQLPKDRFSAERLKGVDSTLKIQPAKLEDSAVYLCASSLEGTTTETQYFGPGTRLLVL.

The rearrangement uses TRBV7-2 and TRBJ2-3, with D perhaps TRBD1 or TRBD2 (5 bases each). Trimming left V 6 bases short and J 4 bases short, with 11 bases between. Germline V gives CDR1 SGHTA, CDR2 FQGNSA. CDR3 length: 13 amino acids. The CDR3 spells CASRWDGPDTQYF. The CDR3 bases are TGTGCCAGCAGGTGGGACGGACCAGATACGCAGTATTTT.

This rearrangement joins TRBV28 to TRBJ2-5; D remains unclear. Trimming stripped 5 bases from V and 7 bases from J, with 11 bases between. The CDR3 consists of 12 residues. Germline assignment: CDR1 MDHEN and CDR2 SYDVKM. CDR3 DNA: TGTGCCAGCAGTCCCCCTTTGGGGACCCAGTACTTC. Protein sequence: CASSPPLGTQYF.

The rearrangement links TRBV6-1 to TRBJ2-5; D call uncertain. Germline CDR1 is MNHNS and CDR2 is SASEGT. CDR3 length: 14 amino acids. Trimming shortened V by 4 bases and J by 2 bases, and 11 bases separated the two germline ends. CDR3: CASSAVYGQETQYF. DNA for the CDR3: TGTGCCAGCAGTGCGGTCTATGGGCAAGAGACCCAGTACTTC.

CDR3 loop: CASSRPQAGVEETQYF. DNA of the CDR3: TGTGCCAGCAGTCGACCCCAAGCGGGAGTAGAAGAGACCCAGTACTTC. This rearrangement joins TRBV28 to TRBJ2-5, with 8 bases aligning to TRBD2. Germline CDR1 is MDHEN and CDR2 is SYDVKM. Trimming removed 5 bases from V and 3 bases from J; junction bases left unmatched: 11. This CDR3 spans 16 amino acids.